This T cell receptor beta chain was sequenced in a study of blood T cell repertoires in COVID-19. Study information: Samples of COVID-19 (acute and convalescent) were obtained from the United States, Italy and Spain. In each case, the material was cDNA or gDNA derived from T cells, B-cell-depleted T cells, or PBMCs.

Per the original methods: Estimation of nucleated cell counts relied on the amplification of reference gene primers. Clones were sequenced by immunoSEQ multiplex PCR, and TCRdb holds only the in-frame ones, with some missing. V and J calls and clone size are those listed in that table; D and trimming were worked out from the DNA. The sample has roughly 410,000 clones, more than 80% seen once; the top ten hold approximately 1.2%. This clone was observed a few times. This CDR3 region has 12 residues. CDR1 is SGHNT and CDR2 is YYREEE in the germline V gene (reference sequence). Deletions cut 0 bases from V and 5 bases from J, with 6 bases between.

The chain links TRBV5-4 to TRBJ2-7; TRBD1 is a possible D gene (5 bases). This TCR was sampled from a middle-aged man with acute or convalescent COVID-19. Sample: peripheral blood. DNA for the CDR3: TGTGCCAGCAGCTTGGTAGGGGACGAGCAGTACTTC. This translates into CASSLVGDEQYF.